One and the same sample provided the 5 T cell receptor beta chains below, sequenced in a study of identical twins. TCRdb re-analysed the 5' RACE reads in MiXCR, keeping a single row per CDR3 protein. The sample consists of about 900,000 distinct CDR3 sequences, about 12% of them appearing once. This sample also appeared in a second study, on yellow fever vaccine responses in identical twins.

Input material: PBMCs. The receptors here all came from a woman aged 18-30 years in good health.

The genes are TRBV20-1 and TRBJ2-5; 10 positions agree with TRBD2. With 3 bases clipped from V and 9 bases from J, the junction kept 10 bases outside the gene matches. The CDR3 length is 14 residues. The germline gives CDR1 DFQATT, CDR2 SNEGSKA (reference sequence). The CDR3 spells CSASLAGVPVAQYF. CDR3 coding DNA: TGCAGTGCTAGTCTAGCGGGGGTCCCGGTGGCCCAGTACTTC.

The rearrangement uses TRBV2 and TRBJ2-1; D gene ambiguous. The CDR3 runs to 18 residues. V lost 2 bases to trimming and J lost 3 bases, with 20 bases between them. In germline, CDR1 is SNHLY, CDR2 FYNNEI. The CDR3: CASSEYLSPSKIYNEQFF. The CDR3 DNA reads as TGTGCCAGCAGTGAATATTTATCCCCCTCCAAAATCTACAATGAGCAGTTCTTC.

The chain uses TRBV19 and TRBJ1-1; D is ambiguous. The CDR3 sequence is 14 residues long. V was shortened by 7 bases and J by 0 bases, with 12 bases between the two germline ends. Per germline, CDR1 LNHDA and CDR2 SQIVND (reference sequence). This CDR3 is CASTFRSMNTEAFF. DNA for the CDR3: TGTGCCAGTACGTTTCGGTCGATGAACACTGAAGCTTTCTTT. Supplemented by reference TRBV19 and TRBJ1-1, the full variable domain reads DGGITQSPKYLFRKEGQNVTLSCEQNLNHDAMYWYRQDPGQGLRLIYYSQIVNDFQKGDIAEGYSVSREKKESFPLTVTSAQKNPTAFYLCASTFRSMNTEAFFGQGTRLTVV.

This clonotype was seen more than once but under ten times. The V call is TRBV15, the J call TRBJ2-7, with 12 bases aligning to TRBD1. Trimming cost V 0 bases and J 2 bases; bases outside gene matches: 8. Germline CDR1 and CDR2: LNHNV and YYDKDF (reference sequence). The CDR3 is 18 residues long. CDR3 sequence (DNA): TGTGCCACCAGCAGAGACCGGGACAGGGGGCAGATGACCTACGAGCAGTACTTC. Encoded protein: CATSRDRDRGQMTYEQYF.

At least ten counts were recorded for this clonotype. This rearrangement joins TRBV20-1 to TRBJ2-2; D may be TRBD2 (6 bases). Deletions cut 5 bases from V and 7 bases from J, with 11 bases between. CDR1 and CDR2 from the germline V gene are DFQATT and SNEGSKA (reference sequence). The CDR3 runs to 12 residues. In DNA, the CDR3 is TGCAGTGCTCGGAGGGGAAACGGGGAGCTGTTTTTT. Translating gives CSARRGNGELFF.